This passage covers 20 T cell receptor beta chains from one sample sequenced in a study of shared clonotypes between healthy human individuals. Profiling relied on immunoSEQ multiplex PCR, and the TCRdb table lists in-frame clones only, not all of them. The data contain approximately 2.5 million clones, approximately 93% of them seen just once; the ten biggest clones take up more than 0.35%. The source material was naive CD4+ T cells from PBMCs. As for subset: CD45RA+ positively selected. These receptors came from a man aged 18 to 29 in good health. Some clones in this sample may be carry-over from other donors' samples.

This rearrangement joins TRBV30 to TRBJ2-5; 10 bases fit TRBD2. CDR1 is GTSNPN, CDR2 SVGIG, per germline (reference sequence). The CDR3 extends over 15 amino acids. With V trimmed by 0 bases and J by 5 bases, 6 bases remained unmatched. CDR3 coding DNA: TGTGCCTGGAGTGTACCAGCGGGAGGGTGGGAGACCCAGTACTTC. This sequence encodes CAWSVPAGGWETQYF.

CDR3 sequence (DNA): TGTGCCAGCAGCAAACTGGACTACGATGCCGAGCAGTACTTC. Translated: CASSKLDYDAEQYF. The V gene is TRBV25-1, the J gene TRBJ2-7; perhaps TRBD2 as D (6 bases). Germline V gene sequence: CDR1 MGHDK, CDR2 SYGVNS. Trimming pared 6 bases from V and 6 bases from J, leaving 18 bases between. The CDR3 runs to 14 residues.

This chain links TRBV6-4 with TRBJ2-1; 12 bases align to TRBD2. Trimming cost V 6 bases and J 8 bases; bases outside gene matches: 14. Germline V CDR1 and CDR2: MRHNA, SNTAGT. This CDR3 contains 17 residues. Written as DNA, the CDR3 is TGTGCCAGCAGGCGGACTAGCGGGATATATTTTGGGGATGAGCAGTTCTTC. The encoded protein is CASRRTSGIYFGDEQFF.

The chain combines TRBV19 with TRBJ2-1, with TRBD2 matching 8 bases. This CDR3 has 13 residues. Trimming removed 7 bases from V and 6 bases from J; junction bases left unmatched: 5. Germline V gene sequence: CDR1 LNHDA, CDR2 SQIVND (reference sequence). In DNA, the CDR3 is TGTGCCAGTAATGACGGGAGGGCCAATGAGCAGTTCTTC. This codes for CASNDGRANEQFF.

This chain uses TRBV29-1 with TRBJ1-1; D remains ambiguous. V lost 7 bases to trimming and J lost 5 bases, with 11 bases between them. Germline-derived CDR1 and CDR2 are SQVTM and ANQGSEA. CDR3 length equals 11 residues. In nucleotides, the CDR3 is TGCAGCGCCGCCGGCAGAACTGAAGCTTTCTTT. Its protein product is CSAAGRTEAFF.

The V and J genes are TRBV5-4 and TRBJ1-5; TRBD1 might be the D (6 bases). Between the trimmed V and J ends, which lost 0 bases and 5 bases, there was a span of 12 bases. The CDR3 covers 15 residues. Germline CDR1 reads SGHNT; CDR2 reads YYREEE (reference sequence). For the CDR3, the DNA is TGTGCCAGCAGCTTGGGTACAGGGAGGGATCAGCCCCAGCATTTT. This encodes CASSLGTGRDQPQHF.

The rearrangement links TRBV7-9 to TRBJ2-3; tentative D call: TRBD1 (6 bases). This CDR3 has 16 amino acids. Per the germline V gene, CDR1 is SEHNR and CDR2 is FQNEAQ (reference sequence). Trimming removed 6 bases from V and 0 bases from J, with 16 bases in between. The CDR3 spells CASSPLSGVSTDTQYF. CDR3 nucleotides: TGTGCCAGCAGTCCATTATCAGGGGTCAGCACAGATACGCAGTATTTT.

This chain's CDR3 is CASSQIGTSGGGTDTQYF. The CDR3, as DNA: TGCGCCAGCAGCCAAATAGGGACTAGCGGGGGTGGGACAGATACGCAGTATTTT. The chain couples TRBV4-3 to TRBJ2-3; 14 bases line up with TRBD2. V shed 2 bases and J 3 bases; nucleotides not matched to a gene: 7. CDR1 and CDR2 from the germline V gene are LGHNA and YSLEER. This CDR3 spans 18 amino acids.

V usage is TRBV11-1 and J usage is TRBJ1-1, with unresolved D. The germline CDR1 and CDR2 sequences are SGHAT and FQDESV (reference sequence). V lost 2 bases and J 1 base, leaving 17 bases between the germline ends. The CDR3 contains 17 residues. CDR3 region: CASSLPPLPGRNTEAFF. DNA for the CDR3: TGTGCCAGCAGCTTACCTCCCCTACCCGGGAGGAACACTGAAGCTTTCTTT.

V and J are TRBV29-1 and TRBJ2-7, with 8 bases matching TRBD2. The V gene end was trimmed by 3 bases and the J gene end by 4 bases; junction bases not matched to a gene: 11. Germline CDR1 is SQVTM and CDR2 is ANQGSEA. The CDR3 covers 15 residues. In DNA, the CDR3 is TGCAGCGTTGATGGGACGGCTAGCGGGCAATACGAGCAGTACTTC. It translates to CSVDGTASGQYEQYF.

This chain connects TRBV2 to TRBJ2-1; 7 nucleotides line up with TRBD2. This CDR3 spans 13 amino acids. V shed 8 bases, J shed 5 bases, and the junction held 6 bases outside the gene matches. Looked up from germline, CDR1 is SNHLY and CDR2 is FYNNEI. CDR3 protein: CASFGLVNNEQFF. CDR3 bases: TGTGCCAGCTTCGGACTAGTAAACAATGAGCAGTTCTTC.

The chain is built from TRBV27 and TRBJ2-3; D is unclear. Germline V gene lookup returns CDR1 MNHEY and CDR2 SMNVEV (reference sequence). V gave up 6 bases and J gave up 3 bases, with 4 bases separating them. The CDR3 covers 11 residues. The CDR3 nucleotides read TGTGCCAGCAGGACGACAGATACGCAGTATTTT. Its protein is CASRTTDTQYF.

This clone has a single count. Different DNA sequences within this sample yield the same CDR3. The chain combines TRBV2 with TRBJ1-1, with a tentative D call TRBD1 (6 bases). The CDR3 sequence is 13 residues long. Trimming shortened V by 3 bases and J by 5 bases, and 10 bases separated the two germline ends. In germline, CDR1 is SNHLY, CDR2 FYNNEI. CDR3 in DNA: TGTGCCAGCAGTGACAGGGGAGGTACTGAAGCTTTCTTT. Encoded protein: CASSDRGGTEAFF.

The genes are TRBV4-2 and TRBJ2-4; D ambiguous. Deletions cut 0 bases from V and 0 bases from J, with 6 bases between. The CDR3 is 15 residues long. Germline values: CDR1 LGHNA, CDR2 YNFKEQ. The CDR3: CASSQEAVAKNIQYF. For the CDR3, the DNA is TGTGCCAGCAGCCAAGAGGCCGTAGCCAAAAACATTCAGTACTTC.

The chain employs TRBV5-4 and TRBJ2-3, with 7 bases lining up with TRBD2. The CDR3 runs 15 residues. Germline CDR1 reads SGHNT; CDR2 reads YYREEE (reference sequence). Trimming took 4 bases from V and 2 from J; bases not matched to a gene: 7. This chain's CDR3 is CASSNQAGPTDTQYF. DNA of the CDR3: TGTGCCAGCAGCAACCAAGCGGGGCCCACAGATACGCAGTATTTT. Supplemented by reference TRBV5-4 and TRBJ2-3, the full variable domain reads ETGVTQSPTHLIKTRGQQVTLRCSSQSGHNTVSWYQQALGQGPQFIFQYYREEENGRGNFPPRFSGLQFPNYSSELNVNALELDDSALYLCASSNQAGPTDTQYFGPGTRLTVL.

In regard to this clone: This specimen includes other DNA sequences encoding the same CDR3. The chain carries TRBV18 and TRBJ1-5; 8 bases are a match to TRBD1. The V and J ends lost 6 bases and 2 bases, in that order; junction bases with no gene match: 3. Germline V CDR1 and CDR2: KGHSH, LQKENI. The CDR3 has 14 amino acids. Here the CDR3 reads CASSPGGGNQPQHF. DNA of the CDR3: TGTGCCAGCTCGCCAGGGGGCGGCAATCAGCCCCAGCATTTT.

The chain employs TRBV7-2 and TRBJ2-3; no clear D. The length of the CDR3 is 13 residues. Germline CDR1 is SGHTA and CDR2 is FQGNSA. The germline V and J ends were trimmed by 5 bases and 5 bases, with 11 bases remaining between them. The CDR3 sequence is CASSRASGDTQYF. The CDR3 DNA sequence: TGTGCCAGCAGCCGGGCCTCGGGAGATACGCAGTATTTT.

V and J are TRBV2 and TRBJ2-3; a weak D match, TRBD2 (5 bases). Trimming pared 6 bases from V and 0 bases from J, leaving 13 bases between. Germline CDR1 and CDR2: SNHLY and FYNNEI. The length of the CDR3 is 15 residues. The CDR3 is CASRESGSSTDTQYF. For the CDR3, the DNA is TGTGCCAGCAGGGAAAGCGGATCTAGCACAGATACGCAGTATTTT.

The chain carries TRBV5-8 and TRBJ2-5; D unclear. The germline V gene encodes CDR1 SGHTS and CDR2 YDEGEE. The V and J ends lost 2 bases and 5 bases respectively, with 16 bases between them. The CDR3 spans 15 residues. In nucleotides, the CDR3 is TGTGCCAGCAGCTTACTTACCCGCACTGGGGAGACCCAGTACTTC. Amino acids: CASSLLTRTGETQYF.

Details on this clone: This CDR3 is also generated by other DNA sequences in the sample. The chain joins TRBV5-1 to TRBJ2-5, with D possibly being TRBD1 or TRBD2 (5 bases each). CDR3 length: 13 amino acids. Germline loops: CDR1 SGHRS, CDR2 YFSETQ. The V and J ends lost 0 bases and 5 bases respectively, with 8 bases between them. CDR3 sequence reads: CASSLEGRETQYF. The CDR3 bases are TGCGCCAGCAGCTTGGAGGGACGGGAGACCCAGTACTTC.